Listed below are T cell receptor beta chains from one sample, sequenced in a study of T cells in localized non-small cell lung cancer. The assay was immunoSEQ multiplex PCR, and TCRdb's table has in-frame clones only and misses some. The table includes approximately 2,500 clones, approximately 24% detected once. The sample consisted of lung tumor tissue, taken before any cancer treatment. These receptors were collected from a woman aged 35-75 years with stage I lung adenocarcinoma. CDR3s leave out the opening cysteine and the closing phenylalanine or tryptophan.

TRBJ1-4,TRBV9,ASSLRDRFNEKLF
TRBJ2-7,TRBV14,ASSPGFYEQY
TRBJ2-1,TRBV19,ASRSRAGNNEQF
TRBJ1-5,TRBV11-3,ASSLLGTGNQPQH
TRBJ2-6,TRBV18,ASSVSGTGSSGANVLT
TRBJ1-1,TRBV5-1,ASSPGVRGRTEAF
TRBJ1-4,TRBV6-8,ASRLPGGAEKLF
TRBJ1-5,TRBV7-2,ASSYFDEQPQH
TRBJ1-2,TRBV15,ATSPRGAGSSGYT
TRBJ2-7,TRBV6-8,ASSRLTSGSTHEQY
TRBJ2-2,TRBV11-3,ASSPGPQNTGELF
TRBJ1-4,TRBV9,ASSASGTGAGEKLF
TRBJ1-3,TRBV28,ASSLVQSSGNAIY
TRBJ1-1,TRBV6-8,ASKGVGGGTEAF
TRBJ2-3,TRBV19,ASSIDITDTQY
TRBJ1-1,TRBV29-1,SVEDTGLNTEAF
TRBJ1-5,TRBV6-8,ASSYSGQGSTTPRNQPQH
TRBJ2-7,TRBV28,ASSTKLIDGSDYEQY
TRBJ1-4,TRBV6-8,ASSTDLANEKLF
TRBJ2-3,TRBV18,ASSPGAGRTDTQY
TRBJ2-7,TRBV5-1,ASSWTGGRSSYEQY
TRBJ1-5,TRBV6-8,ASSYSASEADLSNQPQH
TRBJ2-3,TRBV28,ASSFYRRGRGDTQY
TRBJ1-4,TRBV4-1,ASSQGWEKLF
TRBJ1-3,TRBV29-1,SVILYKTGTVNSGNTIY
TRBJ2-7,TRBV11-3,ASSYRTATYEQY
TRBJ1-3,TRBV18,ASSPWDQSSGNTIY
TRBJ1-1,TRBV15,ATSRHVGLNTEAF
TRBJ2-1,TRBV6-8,ASSRLADNEQF
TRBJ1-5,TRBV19,ASSNLDRGANQPQH
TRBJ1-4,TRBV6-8,ASSTQTGGKEKLF
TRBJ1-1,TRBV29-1,SVIGGATEAF
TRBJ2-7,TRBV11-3,ASSFIDRAYEQY
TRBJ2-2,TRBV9,ASSVATSPNTGELF
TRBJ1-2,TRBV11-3,ASSQTTGLYGYT
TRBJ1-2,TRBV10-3,AISESPTNYGYT
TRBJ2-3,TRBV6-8,ASSYSGQKKDTQY
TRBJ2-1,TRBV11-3,ASSPGTGQSWGQF
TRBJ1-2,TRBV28,ASGFPNYGYT
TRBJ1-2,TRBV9,ASTDPQYGYT
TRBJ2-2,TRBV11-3,ASSLELAGVSTGELF
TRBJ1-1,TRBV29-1,SVRTGVTEAF
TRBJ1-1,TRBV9,ASGKIEGVVTEAF
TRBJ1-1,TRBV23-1,ASSPQQGTEAF
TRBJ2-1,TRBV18,ASSPSHSYNEQF
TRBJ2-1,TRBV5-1,ASSSQPTQGNEQF